This TCR beta chain was sequenced during a study of T cells in tuberculosis. The protocol was immunoSEQ multiplex PCR, while the TCRdb copy is restricted to in-frame clones and leaves out a portion. Of tens of thousands of clones listed, 85% to 95% were seen once; the top ten hold approximately 2.3%. The CDR3 is 15 residues long. Germline lookup yields CDR1 SGHDT and CDR2 YYEEEE. V dropped 0 bases and J dropped 4; count of bases not matched to a gene: 5. Time point specified: new active TB diagnosis, blood taken before or within 7 days of starting treatment. Concerning this clone: Its specificity is unknown.

Findings and caveats of the study: The TCR-beta difference was not significant; alpha differences partly reflected length. Cases with active tuberculosis were adults, while controls were adolescents.

This receptor was identified in an adult with tuberculosis. V and J are TRBV5-6 and TRBJ1-1; 8 bases match TRBD1. The source material was PBMCs, sampled at tuberculosis diagnosis. The CDR3: CASSLGRGQVTEAFF. DNA for the CDR3: TGTGCCAGCAGCTTGGGCAGGGGGCAGGTCACTGAAGCTTTCTTT.